These 13 T cell receptor beta chains share one sample of origin, sequenced in a study of T cell responses to AZD1222 COVID-19 vaccine. Assay: immunoSEQ multiplex PCR; the TCRdb copy retains only in-frame clones and omits some. The sample holds just under 75,000 clones, roughly 80% seen once. Source: peripheral blood, taken 28 days after the second AZD1222 dose. These receptors were obtained from an adult who received the AZD1222 COVID-19 vaccine.

Worth noting for this clone: The sample has other DNA sequences that encode this CDR3 too. This sequence joins TRBV27 and TRBJ2-7, with D possibly being TRBD1 (6 bases). CDR3 length equals 12 residues. V was cut by 6 bases and J by 3 bases, with 9 bases left in between. CDR1 is MNHEY, CDR2 SMNVEV, per germline (reference sequence). CDR3 nucleotides: TGTGCCAGCAGCCCGACAGGCTACGAGCAGTACTTC. This encodes CASSPTGYEQYF.

This clone was observed a few times. This chain joins TRBV10-2 and TRBJ2-2, with 9 bases fitting TRBD2. V shed 3 bases and J 6 bases; nucleotides not matched to a gene: 5. Germline V gives CDR1 WSHSY, CDR2 SAAADI. The CDR3 spans 15 residues. The CDR3 DNA reads TGCGCCAGCAGTGAAGTGGCTAGCGGGGCCGGGGAGCTGTTTTTT. Its translation: CASSEVASGAGELFF.

J is TRBJ2-7 and V is TRBV18, with TRBD2 identical over 8 bases. V was pared by 3 bases and J by 2 bases, with 6 bases of the junction left unmatched. The CDR3 runs to 15 residues. Germline CDR1 is KGHSH and CDR2 is LQKENI. CDR3 loop: CASSPGGGGTYEQYF. CDR3 bases: TGTGCCAGCTCACCCGGGGGGGGCGGAACCTACGAGCAGTACTTC.

The V gene is TRBV27, the J gene TRBJ2-5; possibly TRBD1 for D (7 bases). The germline V gene has CDR1 MNHEY and CDR2 SMNVEV (reference sequence). V lost 5 bases to trimming and J lost 3 bases, with 16 bases between them. This CDR3 comprises 15 residues. This chain's CDR3 is CASSNTGEAEETQYF. The DNA of the CDR3 is TGTGCCAGCAGTAATACAGGGGAGGCCGAAGAGACCCAGTACTTC.

The V call is TRBV5-4, the J call TRBJ2-3, with D possibly matching TRBD2 (5 bases). This CDR3 has 17 amino acids. Germline loops: CDR1 SGHNT, CDR2 YYREEE (reference sequence). With 1 base removed from V and 2 bases from J, the gap between germline ends came to 17 bases. The CDR3 nucleotides read TGTGCCAGCAGCTTGCTACAGCTAGCTAAAAACACAGATACGCAGTATTTT. Amino acid sequence: CASSLLQLAKNTDTQYF. Combining the CDR3 with reference TRBV5-4 and TRBJ2-3 gives the whole variable domain ETGVTQSPTHLIKTRGQQVTLRCSSQSGHNTVSWYQQALGQGPQFIFQYYREEENGRGNFPPRFSGLQFPNYSSELNVNALELDDSALYLCASSLLQLAKNTDTQYFGPGTRLTVL.

This clone was seen just once. The V gene is TRBV2, the J gene TRBJ1-4, with D possibly TRBD1 on 6 matching bases. V was clipped by 7 bases and J by 5 bases, with 11 bases between them. CDR1 is SNHLY, CDR2 FYNNEI, per germline. This CDR3 spans 13 amino acids. The CDR3 nucleotides are TGTGCCAGCATGAGACAGGTGAATGAAAAACTGTTTTTT. It encodes CASMRQVNEKLFF.

The genes are TRBV29-1 and TRBJ2-1; D is undetermined. The germline CDR1 and CDR2 sequences are SQVTM and ANQGSEA. Trimming took 1 base from V and 8 from J, leaving 3 bases between them. This CDR3 has 10 residues. The CDR3: CSVEGYEQFF. The CDR3 DNA sequence: TGCAGCGTTGAAGGGTATGAGCAGTTCTTC.

This clone was observed once. This chain connects TRBV6-5 to TRBJ2-5; 8 nucleotides align to TRBD2. V was pared by 5 bases and J by 3 bases, with 5 bases of the junction left unmatched. CDR3 size: 14 residues. Germline V gene sequence: CDR1 MNHEY, CDR2 SVGAGI. CDR3: CASSRGGAEETQYF. The CDR3 nucleotides are TGTGCCAGCAGTCGGGGGGGTGCGGAAGAGACCCAGTACTTC.

The gene calls are TRBV9 and TRBJ1-3; D is possibly TRBD1 (5 bases). The CDR3 extends over 15 amino acids. Trimming removed 0 bases at V and 7 bases at J, with 14 bases between. CDR1 is SGDLS and CDR2 is YYNGEE in the germline V gene. This CDR3 reads CASSVGSGGWNTIYF. The CDR3, as DNA: TGTGCCAGCAGCGTAGGGTCCGGGGGATGGAACACCATATATTTT. The whole variable domain, filled in from reference TRBV9 and TRBJ1-3, reads DSGVTQTPKHLITATGQRVTLRCSPRSGDLSVYWYQQSLDQGLQFLIQYYNGEERAKGNILERFSAQQFPDLHSELNLSSLELGDSALYFCASSVGSGGWNTIYFGEGSWLTVV.

J is TRBJ2-7 and V is TRBV4-1; 11 bases map to TRBD2. The CDR3 has 15 residues. Germline values: CDR1 MGHRA, CDR2 YSYEKL. Germline trimming cut 0 bases from V and 3 bases from J; bases unmatched to any gene: 1. CDR3 residues: CASSQEGTSGYEQYF. CDR3 in DNA: TGCGCCAGCAGCCAAGAAGGGACTAGCGGCTACGAGCAGTACTTC.

This chain uses TRBV19 with TRBJ1-5; D call uncertain. Germline V gene lookup returns CDR1 LNHDA and CDR2 SQIVND (reference sequence). The CDR3 spans 13 residues. V dropped 7 bases and J dropped 9 bases, with 16 bases sitting between them. In DNA, the CDR3 is TGTGCCAGTAAAAGGCGGTCGGGATCGCCCCAGCATTTT. This sequence encodes CASKRRSGSPQHF.

V is TRBV7-9 and J is TRBJ2-5, with TRBD2 as a possible D gene (6 bases). V was pared by 2 bases and J by 2 bases, with 12 bases between. CDR1 SEHNR and CDR2 FQNEAQ come from the germline V gene (reference sequence). The CDR3 is made up of 15 amino acids. DNA of the CDR3: TGTGCCAGCAGCTTATGGGGACTGGATCAAGAGACCCAGTACTTC. This translates into CASSLWGLDQETQYF.

This chain links TRBV7-9 with TRBJ2-1; tentative D call: TRBD2 (5 bases). From germline, CDR1 is SEHNR and CDR2 FQNEAQ (reference sequence). Trimming took 2 bases from V and 9 from J, leaving 8 bases between them. The CDR3 extends over 12 amino acids. CDR3 coding DNA: TGTGCCAGCAGCTTAAGCGAGGGTGAGCAGTTCTTC. This gives the protein CASSLSEGEQFF.